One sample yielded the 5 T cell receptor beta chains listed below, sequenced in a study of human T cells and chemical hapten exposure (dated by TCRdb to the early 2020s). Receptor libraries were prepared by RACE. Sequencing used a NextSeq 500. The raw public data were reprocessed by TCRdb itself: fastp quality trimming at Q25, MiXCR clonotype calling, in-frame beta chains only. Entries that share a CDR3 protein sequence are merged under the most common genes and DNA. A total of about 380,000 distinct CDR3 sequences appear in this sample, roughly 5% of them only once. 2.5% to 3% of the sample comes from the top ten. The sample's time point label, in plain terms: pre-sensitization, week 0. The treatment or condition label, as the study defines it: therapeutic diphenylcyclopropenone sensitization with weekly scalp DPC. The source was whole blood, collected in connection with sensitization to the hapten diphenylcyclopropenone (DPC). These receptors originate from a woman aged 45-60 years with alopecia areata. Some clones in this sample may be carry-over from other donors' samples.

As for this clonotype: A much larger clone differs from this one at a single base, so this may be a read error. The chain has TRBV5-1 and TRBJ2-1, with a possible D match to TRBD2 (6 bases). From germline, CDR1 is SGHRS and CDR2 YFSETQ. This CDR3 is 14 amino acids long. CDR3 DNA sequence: TGCGTCAGCAGACCGGTCACTAGCAGCAATGAGCAGTTCTTC. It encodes CVSRPVTSSNEQFF. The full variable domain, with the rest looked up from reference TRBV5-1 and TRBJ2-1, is KAGVTQTPRYLIKTRGQQVTLSCSPISGHRSVSWYQQTPGQGLQFLFEYFSETQRNKGNFPGRFSGRQFSNSRSEMNVSTLELGDSALYLCVSRPVTSSNEQFFGPGTRLTVL.

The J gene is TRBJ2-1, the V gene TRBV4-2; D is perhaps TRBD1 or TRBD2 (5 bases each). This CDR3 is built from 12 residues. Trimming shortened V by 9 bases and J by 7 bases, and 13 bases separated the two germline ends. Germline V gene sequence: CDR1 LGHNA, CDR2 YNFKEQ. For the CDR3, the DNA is TGTGCCAGTCGGGGCCCGGCAAATGAGCAGTTCTTC. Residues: CASRGPANEQFF.

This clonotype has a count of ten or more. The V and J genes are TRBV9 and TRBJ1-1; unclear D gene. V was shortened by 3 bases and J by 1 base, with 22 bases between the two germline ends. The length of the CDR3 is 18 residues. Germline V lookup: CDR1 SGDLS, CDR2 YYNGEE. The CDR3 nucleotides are TGTGCCAGCAGCGAGCCCCTCCTCACAGCGAACAAGAACACTGAAGCTTTCTTT. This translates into CASSEPLLTANKNTEAFF.

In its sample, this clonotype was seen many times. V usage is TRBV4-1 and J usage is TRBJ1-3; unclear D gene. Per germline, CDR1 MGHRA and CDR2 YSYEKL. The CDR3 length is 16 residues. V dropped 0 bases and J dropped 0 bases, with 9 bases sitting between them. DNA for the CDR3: TGCGCCAGCAGCCAAGACCCAAACCCCTCTGGAAACACCATATATTTT. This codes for CASSQDPNPSGNTIYF.

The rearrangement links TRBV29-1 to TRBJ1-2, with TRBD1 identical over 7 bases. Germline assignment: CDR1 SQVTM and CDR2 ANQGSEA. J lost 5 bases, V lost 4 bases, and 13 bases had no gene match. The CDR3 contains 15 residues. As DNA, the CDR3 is TGCAGCGTTGCGGTCGGCAGGGGGATGGGTTATGGCTACACCTTC. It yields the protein CSVAVGRGMGYGYTF.